This is a list of T cell receptor beta chains from one sample in a study of cytomegalovirus exposure and HLA in healthy donors. Repertoires were generated with immunoSEQ multiplex PCR, while TCRdb's copy carries only in-frame clones and drops some. This table has roughly 150,000 clones, approximately 82% appearing once. Specimen: PBMCs. The receptor source for this set is a woman aged 45-65 years in good health and CMV-seropositive. Both conserved end residues are part of each CDR3. Fields, in order: V gene, D gene, clone size, J gene, CDR3 DNA, CDR3 protein. A D gene is named only where the DNA matches it firmly. Rows give clone size only sometimes, using once, few, many, or a class for an expanded clone.

TRBV4-1,NA,NA,TRBJ1-1,TGCGCCAGCAGCCAAAGTAGGCTGGGCAGGGGGAACACTGAAGCTTTCTTT,CASSQSRLGRGNTEAFF
TRBV5-1,NA,NA,TRBJ1-5,TGCGCCAGCAGCCCGTCCAGCGGGGACAATCAGCCCCAGCATTTT,CASSPSSGDNQPQHF
TRBV19,TRBD1,NA,TRBJ2-3,TGTGCCAGTAGACAGGGGTCCATCGATACGCAGTATTTT,CASRQGSIDTQYF
TRBV5-1,NA,NA,TRBJ1-2,TGCGCCAGCAGCTTGGGGGGCAGCGCTAACTATGGCTACACCTTC,CASSLGGSANYGYTF
TRBV6-6,NA,NA,TRBJ2-2,TGTGCCAGCACGATTGGAGGGGTGAACACCGGGGAGCTGTTTTTT,CASTIGGVNTGELFF
TRBV7-9,NA,NA,TRBJ2-4,TGTTCCAGCAGCCTCTCTTCAGGGAACACAAACATTCAGTACTTC,CSSSLSSGNTNIQYF
TRBV27,NA,NA,TRBJ1-5,TGTGCCAGCACCACCGGTAATCAGCCCCAGCATTTT,CASTTGNQPQHF
TRBV2,TRBD1,NA,TRBJ2-1,TGTGCCAGCAGTCGGGACAGCTACAATGAGCAGTTCTTC,CASSRDSYNEQFF
TRBV6-1,TRBD1,NA,TRBJ1-2,TGTGCCAGCAGTGAAAGAAGGGGGCTGGGCTACACCTTC,CASSERRGLGYTF
TRBV18,NA,NA,TRBJ1-1,TGTGCCAGCTCAGCACTCGGGGGAGATTTGAACACTGAAGCTTTCTTT,CASSALGGDLNTEAFF
TRBV4-1,NA,NA,TRBJ2-7,TGCGCCAGCAGCCAAGGAGACAGGATCTCCTACGAGCAGTACTTC,CASSQGDRISYEQYF
TRBV6-6,NA,NA,TRBJ1-5,TGTGCCAGCAGTGGGACATTAGAAAATCAGCCCCAGCATTTT,CASSGTLENQPQHF
TRBV19,NA,NA,TRBJ1-2,TGTGCCAGTAAGGGCAGGGGTAACTATGGCTACACCTTC,CASKGRGNYGYTF
TRBV27,NA,NA,TRBJ2-7,TGTGCCAGCAGTTCCTTCTACGAGCAGTACTTC,CASSSFYEQYF
TRBV5-1,NA,NA,TRBJ2-2,TGCGCCAGCAGCGGGACTCCTTCCGGGGAGCTGTTTTTT,CASSGTPSGELFF
TRBV5-4,NA,NA,TRBJ1-5,TGTGCCAGCAGCCCCGGGTATCAGCCCCAGCATTTT,CASSPGYQPQHF
TRBV27,NA,NA,TRBJ2-7,TGTGCCAGCAGTTTAAGCCGTTCCGGGGCCTACGAGCAGTACTTC,CASSLSRSGAYEQYF
TRBV5-4,TRBD1,NA,TRBJ1-2,TGTGCCAGCAGCTTCCCCCGGGACAGGGGCGGCTACACCTTC,CASSFPRDRGGYTF
TRBV21-1,NA,NA,TRBJ1-3,TGTGCCAGCAGCAAAGGGCCTCGCCGTCCTCCTTCCAACACCATATATTTT,CASSKGPRRPPSNTIYF
TRBV5-6,NA,NA,TRBJ2-3,TGTGCCAGCACCGTTAGGGGTTCAGCAGATACGCAGTATTTT,CASTVRGSADTQYF
TRBV11-2,NA,NA,TRBJ2-5,TGTGCCAGCAGCTTAGGGCGGCTGGAGACCCAGTACTTC,CASSLGRLETQYF
TRBV19,TRBD1,once,TRBJ1-2,TGTGCCAGTAGTCGCCTCGACAGGGACTATGGCTACACCTTC,CASSRLDRDYGYTF
TRBV12-5,TRBD1,few,TRBJ1-6,TGTGCTAGTGGAGTGACAGGGTTGTCACCCCTCCACTTT,CASGVTGLSPLHF
TRBV7-9,NA,NA,TRBJ1-1,TGTGCCAGCAGCTTTGGTTCAAGGGAGGCGGCTTTCTTT,CASSFGSREAAFF
TRBV6-1,NA,NA,TRBJ2-5,TGTGCCAGCAGTGAACAACCCCAAACGGGAGAGACCCAGTACTTC,CASSEQPQTGETQYF
TRBV12-5,TRBD1,NA,TRBJ1-1,TGTGCTAGTGGTTGGGGGCAGGGGGCGAACACTGAAGCTTTCTTT,CASGWGQGANTEAFF
TRBV7-9,TRBD1,NA,TRBJ2-7,TGTGCCAGCAGCTTTCCGGGACAGAACTACGAGCAGTACTTC,CASSFPGQNYEQYF
TRBV5-1,NA,NA,TRBJ1-5,TGCGCCAGCAGTTCGGGCCGGGGAAGCAATCAGCTCCAGCATTTT,CASSSGRGSNQLQHF